This TCR beta chain was captured by sequencing in a study of T cell repertoires in cytomegalovirus infection. Study background: Public signatures in TCR beta pointed to CMV infection and matching HLA type.

Trimming left V 3 bases short and J 8 bases short, with 20 bases between. The length of the CDR3 is 16 residues. From germline, CDR1 is LNHDA and CDR2 SQIVND (reference sequence). MiXCR, run by TCRdb on the reads, gives a single entry per CDR3 protein. In the table there are 740,000 or so distinct CDR3 sequences, 35% to 40% of which are singletons. This clonotype was seen only a few times. Its target is not known. Regarding the study as a whole: HLA-C-restricted, CMV-specific TCR beta clonotypes were dominant ex vivo.

The sequenced material came from PBMCs. The clonotype originates from a human donor in good health (CMV status not recorded). Some clones in this sample may be carry-over from other donors' samples. The V and J genes are TRBV19 and TRBJ2-1; D not resolved. CDR3 coding DNA: TGTGCCAGTAGTATGAGCGTGAGGAAAGGTGGCGATGAGCAGTTCTTC. As protein: CASSMSVRKGGDEQFF. The variable domain in full, with the rest retrieved from reference TRBV19 and TRBJ2-1, is DGGITQSPKYLFRKEGQNVTLSCEQNLNHDAMYWYRQDPGQGLRLIYYSQIVNDFQKGDIAEGYSVSREKKESFPLTVTSAQKNPTAFYLCASSMSVRKGGDEQFFGPGTRLTVL.